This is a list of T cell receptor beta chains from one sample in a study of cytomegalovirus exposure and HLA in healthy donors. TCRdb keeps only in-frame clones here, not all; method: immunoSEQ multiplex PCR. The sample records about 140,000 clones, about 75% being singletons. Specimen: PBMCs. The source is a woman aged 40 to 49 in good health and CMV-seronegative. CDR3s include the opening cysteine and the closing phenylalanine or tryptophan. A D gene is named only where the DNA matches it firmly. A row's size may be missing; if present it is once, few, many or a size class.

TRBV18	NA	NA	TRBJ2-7	TGTGCCAGCTCACCACCCAGGGAGGTGTACGAGCAGTACTTC	CASSPPREVYEQYF
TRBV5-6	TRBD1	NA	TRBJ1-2	TGTGCCAGCAGCTTGGAGGGGGCCGAGGCCTACTATGGCTACACCTTC	CASSLEGAEAYYGYTF
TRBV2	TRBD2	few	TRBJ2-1	TGTGCCAGCAGTACGAGCGGGGAGGGCTACAATGAGCAGTTCTTC	CASSTSGEGYNEQFF
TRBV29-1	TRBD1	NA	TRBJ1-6	TGCAGCGTTCCTCCTCAGGGGGCTTCCTATAATTCACCCCTCCACTTT	CSVPPQGASYNSPLHF
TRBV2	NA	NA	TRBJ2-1	TGTGCCAGCAGTGAAGGCCCGGTTGAGCAGTTCTTC	CASSEGPVEQFF
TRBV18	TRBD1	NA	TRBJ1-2	TGTGCCAGCTCACCCGACAGGGGGGACCACTATGGCTACACCTTC	CASSPDRGDHYGYTF
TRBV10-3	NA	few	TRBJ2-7	TGTGCCATCAGTGACAGCTCCTACGAGCAGTACTTC	CAISDSSYEQYF
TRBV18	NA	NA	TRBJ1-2	TGTGCCAGCTCACCGCCAGGGTCAGGATATGGCTACACCTTC	CASSPPGSGYGYTF
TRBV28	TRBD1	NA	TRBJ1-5	TGTGCCAGCAGCCTGTCACAGGGGCTTCAGCCCCAGCATTTT	CASSLSQGLQPQHF
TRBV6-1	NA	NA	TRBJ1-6	TGTGCCAGCAGTGAACGCGGTCACAATTCACCCCTCCACTTT	CASSERGHNSPLHF
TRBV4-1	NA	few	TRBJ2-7	TGCGCCAGCAGCGACTCACAGGGAACCTACGAGCAGTACTTC	CASSDSQGTYEQYF
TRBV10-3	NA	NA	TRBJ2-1	TGTGCCATCAGTGATAGGTCTACTAACAATGAGCAGTTCTTC	CAISDRSTNNEQFF
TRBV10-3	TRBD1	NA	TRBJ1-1	TGTGCCATCAGTGAGTCTGCAGGGGGCGAGGGTAGCACTGAAGCTTTCTTT	CAISESAGGEGSTEAFF
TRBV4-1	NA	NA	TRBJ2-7	TGCGCCAGCAGCCAAGGTGGCAACTCCTACGAGCAGTACTTC	CASSQGGNSYEQYF
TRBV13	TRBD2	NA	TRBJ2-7	TGTGCCAGCAGCTTCAGGCGGGGGGACATCTACGAGCAGTACTTC	CASSFRRGDIYEQYF
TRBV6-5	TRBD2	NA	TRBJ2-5	TGTGCCAGCAGCGGGGGGGCTCCAGAGACCCAGTACTTC	CASSGGAPETQYF
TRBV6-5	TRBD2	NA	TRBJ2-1	TGTGCCAGCAGTTATTGGCGGGGGGGCAATGAGCAGTTCTTC	CASSYWRGGNEQFF
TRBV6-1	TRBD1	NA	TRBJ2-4	TGTGCCAGCAGTACCCGGACAGGGGCCTTCGGCATTCAGTACTTC	CASSTRTGAFGIQYF
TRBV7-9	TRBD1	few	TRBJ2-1	TGTGCCAGCAGCGGAAACAGGGGGGCATACTACAATGAGCAGTTCTTC	CASSGNRGAYYNEQFF
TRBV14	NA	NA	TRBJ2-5	TGTGCCAGCAGCCTGAGACAGTACCAAGAGACCCAGTACTTC	CASSLRQYQETQYF
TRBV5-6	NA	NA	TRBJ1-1	TGTGCCAGCAGCTTGACAGGGTCGGGCACTGAAGCTTTCTTT	CASSLTGSGTEAFF
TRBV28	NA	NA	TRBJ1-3	TGTGCCAGCAGTTTCGGGGGAAACACCATATATTTT	CASSFGGNTIYF
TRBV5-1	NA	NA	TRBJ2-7	TGCGCCAGCAGCTTGGCTGGCGGTGTTGACTCCTACGAGCAGTACTTC	CASSLAGGVDSYEQYF
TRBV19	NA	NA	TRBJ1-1	TGTGCCAGTAGTATTGCGGCGGGAGGGGTGAACACTGAAGCTTTCTTT	CASSIAAGGVNTEAFF
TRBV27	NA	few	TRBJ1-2	TGTGCCAGCAGCCGGGGGAGGTATGGCTACACCTTC	CASSRGRYGYTF
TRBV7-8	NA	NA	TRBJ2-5	TGTGCCAGCAGCACTACCCCACCATATCAAGTGGATGGGGAGAGGGGGAAGACCCAGTACTTC	CASSTTPPYQVDGERGKTQYF
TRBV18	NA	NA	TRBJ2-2	TGTGCCAGCTCACCATTCGACACCGGGGAGCTGTTTTTT	CASSPFDTGELFF
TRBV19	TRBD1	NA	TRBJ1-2	TGTGCCAGTAGTATTCCGGCAGGGGGCAGCTACACCTTC	CASSIPAGGSYTF
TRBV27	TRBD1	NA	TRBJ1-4	TGTGCCAGCAGTTCGTATCTCAGACAGGGGCAAGGGGCAACTAATGAAAAACTGTTTTTT	CASSSYLRQGQGATNEKLFF
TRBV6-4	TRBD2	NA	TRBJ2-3	TGTGCCAGCAGTGCTAGCGGGGGGGCCTCGGATACGCAGTATTTT	CASSASGGASDTQYF
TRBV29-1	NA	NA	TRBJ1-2	TGCAGCGTTGCCGGGAACAATGGCTACACCTTC	CSVAGNNGYTF
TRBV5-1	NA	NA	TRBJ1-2	TGCGCCAGCAGGGAGGTAACGGCCAGGACCTTCTATGGCTACACCTTC	CASREVTARTFYGYTF
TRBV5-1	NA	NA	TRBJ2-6	TGCGCCAGCAGCTTGCCAGGGGGGAGCTCTGGGGCCAACGTCCTGACTTTC	CASSLPGGSSGANVLTF
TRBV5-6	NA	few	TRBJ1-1	TGTGCCAGCAGCTTGGTTTGGGGGGGCACTGAAGCTTTCTTT	CASSLVWGGTEAFF
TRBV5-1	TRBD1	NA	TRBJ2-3	TGCGCCAGCAGTTATGGACAGGGGGATATGCAGTATTTT	CASSYGQGDMQYF
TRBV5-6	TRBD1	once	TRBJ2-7	TGTGCCAGCAGCTACTACTACAGGGGGCCTTACGAGCAGTACTTC	CASSYYYRGPYEQYF
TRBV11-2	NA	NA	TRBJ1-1	TGTGCCAGCAGCTCGAGGATCGAAGCTTTCTTT	CASSSRIEAFF
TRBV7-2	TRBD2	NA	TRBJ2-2	TGTGCCAGCAGCTTAGTACTAGCGGGGGTGGGGGAGCTGTTTTTT	CASSLVLAGVGELFF
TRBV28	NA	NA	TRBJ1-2	TGTGCCAGCAGTCCGCTAGGGTGGAGGGGAGATGGCTACACCTTC	CASSPLGWRGDGYTF
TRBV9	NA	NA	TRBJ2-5	TGTGCCAGCAGCGTAGGATCCACAGGGTTAGAGACCCAGTACTTC	CASSVGSTGLETQYF
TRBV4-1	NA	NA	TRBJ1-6	TGCGCCACTCGGACGGGGTCGGATAATTCACCCCTCCACTTT	CATRTGSDNSPLHF
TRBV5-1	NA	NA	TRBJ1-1	TGCGCCAGCAGCTTGGCAGGGAACTTGAACACTGAAGCTTTCTTT	CASSLAGNLNTEAFF
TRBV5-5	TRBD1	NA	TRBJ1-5	TGTGCCAGCAGCCCCTGGGACAGGGGAAACCAGCCCCAGCATTTT	CASSPWDRGNQPQHF
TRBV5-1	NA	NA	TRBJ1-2	TGCGCCAGCAGCCAAGCAACAGGGAGCTATGGCTACACCTTC	CASSQATGSYGYTF
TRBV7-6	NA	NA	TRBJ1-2	TGTGCCAGCAGCCCCGGGGGGACCATCCGGGGACCTAACTATGGCTACACCTTC	CASSPGGTIRGPNYGYTF
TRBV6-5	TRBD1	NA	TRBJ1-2	TGTGCCAGCAGTTACGGGACAGATGGCTACACCTTC	CASSYGTDGYTF
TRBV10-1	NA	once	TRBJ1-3	TGCGCCAGCAGTGAGTCGAGAGGGACTGGAAACACCATATATTTT	CASSESRGTGNTIYF
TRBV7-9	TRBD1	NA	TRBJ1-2	TGTGCCAGCAGCTTAGCGTCGACAGGGGGCTATGGCTACACCTTC	CASSLASTGGYGYTF
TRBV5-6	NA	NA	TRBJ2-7	TGTGCCAGCAGCTCTGCGGGAAGCTCCTACGAGCAGTACTTC	CASSSAGSSYEQYF
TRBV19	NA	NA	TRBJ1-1	TGTGCCAGTAGTATGGCGGGGGCAAACACTGAAGCTTTCTTT	CASSMAGANTEAFF
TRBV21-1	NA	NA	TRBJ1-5	TGTGCCAGCAACCCACGACAGGGGGGATTTCGATTCAATCAGCCCCAGCATTTT	CASNPRQGGFRFNQPQHF
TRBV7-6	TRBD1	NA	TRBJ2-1	TGTGCCAGCAGCTTAAGGGGGACAGGGGCCCGGAATGAGCAGTTCTTC	CASSLRGTGARNEQFF
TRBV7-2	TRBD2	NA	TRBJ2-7	TGTGCCAGCAGCCCTGGGGGGGTCGAGCAGTACTTC	CASSPGGVEQYF
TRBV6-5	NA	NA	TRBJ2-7	TGTGCCAGCAGCCAAGGGGTTTCCTACGAGCAGTACTTC	CASSQGVSYEQYF